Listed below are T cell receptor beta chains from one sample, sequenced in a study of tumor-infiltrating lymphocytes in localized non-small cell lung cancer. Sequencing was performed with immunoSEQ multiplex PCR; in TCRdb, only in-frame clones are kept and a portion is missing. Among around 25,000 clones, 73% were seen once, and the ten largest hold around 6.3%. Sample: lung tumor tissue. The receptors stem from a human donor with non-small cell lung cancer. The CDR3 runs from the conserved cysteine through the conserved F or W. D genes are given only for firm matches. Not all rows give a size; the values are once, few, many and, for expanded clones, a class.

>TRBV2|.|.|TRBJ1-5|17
CASSERGSRDTGQPQHF
TGTGCCAGCAGTGAAAGGGGGAGCAGGGACACGGGACAGCCCCAGCATTTT
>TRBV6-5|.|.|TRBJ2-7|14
CASRHNRESYEQYF
TGTGCCAGCAGACACAACAGGGAGTCCTACGAGCAGTACTTC
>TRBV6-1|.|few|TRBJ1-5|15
CASSGGDISNQPQHF
TGTGCCAGCAGTGGGGGGGACATCAGCAATCAGCCCCAGCATTTT
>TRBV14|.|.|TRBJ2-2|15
CASSREVGNTGELFF
TGTGCCAGCAGCCGAGAGGTCGGGAACACCGGGGAGCTGTTTTTT
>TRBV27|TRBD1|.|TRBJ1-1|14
CASTKTGWGTEAFF
TGTGCCAGCACCAAGACAGGGTGGGGGACTGAAGCTTTCTTT
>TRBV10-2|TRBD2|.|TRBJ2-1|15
CASSEAAGGPGEQFF
TGCGCCAGCAGTGAGGCCGCGGGGGGGCCGGGTGAGCAGTTCTTC
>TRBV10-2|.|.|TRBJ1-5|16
CASSESLGVGNQPQHF
TGCGCCAGCAGTGAGTCGCTGGGGGTAGGCAATCAGCCCCAGCATTTT
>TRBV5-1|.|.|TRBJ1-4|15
CASSLQGATNEKLFF
TGCGCCAGCAGCCTACAGGGTGCAACTAATGAAAAACTGTTTTTT
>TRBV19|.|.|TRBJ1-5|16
CASSISIGAGSQPQHF
TGTGCCAGTAGTATAAGCATCGGGGCAGGGAGTCAGCCCCAGCATTTT
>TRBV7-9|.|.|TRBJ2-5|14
CASSLAGNQETQYF
TGTGCCAGCAGCTTAGCGGGGAACCAAGAGACCCAGTACTTC
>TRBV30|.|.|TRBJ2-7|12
CAWSRQVYEQYF
TGTGCCTGGAGTCGCCAGGTCTACGAGCAGTACTTC
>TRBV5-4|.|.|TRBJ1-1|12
CASSPGHTEAFF
TGTGCCAGCAGCCCGGGACACACTGAAGCTTTCTTT
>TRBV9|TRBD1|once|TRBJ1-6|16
CASSAGGSSYNSPLHF
TGTGCCAGCAGCGCAGGGGGGAGCTCCTATAATTCACCCCTCCACTTT
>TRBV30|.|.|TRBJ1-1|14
CARTAGSMNTEAFF
TGTGCCCGAACGGCGGGGAGCATGAACACTGAAGCTTTCTTT
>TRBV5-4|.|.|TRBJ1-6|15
CASSLRSNSGSPLHF
TGTGCCAGCAGCTTGAGGTCTAACTCGGGTTCACCCCTCCACTTT
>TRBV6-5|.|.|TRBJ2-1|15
CASIATGAPVNEQFF
TGTGCCAGCATTGCTACCGGGGCCCCGGTCAATGAGCAGTTCTTC
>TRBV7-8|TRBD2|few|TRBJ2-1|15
CASSFGGAQYNEQFF
TGTGCCAGCAGCTTCGGGGGGGCCCAATACAATGAGCAGTTCTTC
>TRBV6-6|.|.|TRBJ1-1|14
CASSYSGLNTEAFF
TGTGCCAGCAGTTACTCGGGACTGAACACTGAAGCTTTCTTT
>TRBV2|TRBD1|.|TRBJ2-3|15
CASSNGQGATDTQYF
TGTGCCAGCAGTAACGGACAGGGGGCTACAGATACGCAGTATTTT
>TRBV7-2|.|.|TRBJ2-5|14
CASSRGQKEETQYF
TGTGCCAGCAGCCGAGGACAGAAAGAAGAGACCCAGTACTTC
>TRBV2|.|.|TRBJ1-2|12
CASSANGDGYTF
TGTGCCAGCAGTGCCAATGGTGACGGCTACACCTTC
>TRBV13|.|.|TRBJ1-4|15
CASSTSTGGGEKLFF
TGTGCCAGCAGCACTTCGACTGGAGGAGGTGAAAAACTGTTTTTT
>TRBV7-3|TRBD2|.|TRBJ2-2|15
CASSQSGGNTGELFF
TGTGCCAGCAGCCAGAGCGGGGGGAACACCGGGGAGCTGTTTTTT
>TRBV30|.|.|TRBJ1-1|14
CAWSPAGFPTEAFF
TGTGCCTGGAGTCCCGCCGGGTTTCCCACTGAAGCTTTCTTT
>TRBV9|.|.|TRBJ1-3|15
CASSVSQIPGNTIYF
TGTGCCAGCAGCGTCTCTCAGATCCCTGGAAACACCATATATTTT
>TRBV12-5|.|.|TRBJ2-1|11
CASGLYNEQFF
TGTGCTAGTGGTCTTTACAATGAGCAGTTCTTC
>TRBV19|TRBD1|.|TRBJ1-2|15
CASSLDGQGVYGYTF
TGTGCCAGTAGTCTCGACGGACAGGGTGTCTATGGCTACACCTTC
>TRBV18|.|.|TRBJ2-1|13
CASSPPSSTEQFF
TGTGCCAGCTCACCACCGTCGAGCACTGAGCAGTTCTTC
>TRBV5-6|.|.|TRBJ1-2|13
CASSLVSEYGYTF
TGTGCCAGCAGCTTGGTGAGCGAATATGGCTACACCTTC
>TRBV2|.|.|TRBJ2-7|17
CASRHGTFSRGSYEQYF
TGTGCCAGCAGACATGGGACATTCTCGAGAGGGTCCTACGAGCAGTACTTC
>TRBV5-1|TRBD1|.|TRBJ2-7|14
CASSTGQVGPVSNF
TGCGCCAGCAGCACTGGACAGGTTGGTCCCGTATCGAACTTC
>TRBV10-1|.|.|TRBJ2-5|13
CASSKGGQETQYF
TGCGCCAGCAGCAAAGGGGGCCAAGAGACCCAGTACTTC
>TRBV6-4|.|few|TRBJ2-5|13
CASRERIQETQYF
TGTGCCAGCAGGGAACGGATTCAAGAGACCCAGTACTTC
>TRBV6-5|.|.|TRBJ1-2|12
CASRTPRYGYTF
TGTGCCAGCAGGACCCCCCGTTATGGCTACACCTTC
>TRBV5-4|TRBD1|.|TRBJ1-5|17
CASSSTGTGAGNQPQHF
TGTGCCAGCAGCTCAACCGGGACAGGGGCTGGTAATCAGCCCCAGCATTTT
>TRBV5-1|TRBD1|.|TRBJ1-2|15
CASSLVGTGRIVYTF
TGCGCCAGCAGCTTGGTGGGGACAGGAAGGATAGTCTACACCTTC
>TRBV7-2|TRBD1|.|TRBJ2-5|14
CASSRDRIQETQYF
TGTGCCAGCAGCAGGGACAGGATTCAAGAGACCCAGTACTTC
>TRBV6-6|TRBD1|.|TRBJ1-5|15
CASSGTGTGRQPQHF
TGTGCCAGCAGTGGGACAGGGACGGGGCGGCAGCCCCAGCATTTT
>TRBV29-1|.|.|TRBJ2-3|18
CSVDSPASSGFGTDTQYF
TGCAGCGTTGATTCCCCTGCATCCTCCGGCTTCGGGACAGATACGCAGTATTTT
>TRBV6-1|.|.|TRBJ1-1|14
CASSEAYGNTEAFF
TGTGCCAGCAGTGAAGCTTATGGGAACACTGAAGCTTTCTTT
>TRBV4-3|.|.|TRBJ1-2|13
CASSPEPNYGYTF
TGCGCCAGCAGCCCAGAGCCTAACTATGGCTACACCTTC
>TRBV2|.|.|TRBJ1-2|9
CASSDGYTF
TGTGCCAGCAGTGATGGCTACACCTTC
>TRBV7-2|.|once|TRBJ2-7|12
CASSSYLDEQYF
TGTGCCAGCAGCAGTTATCTGGACGAGCAGTACTTC
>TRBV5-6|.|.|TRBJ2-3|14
CASSSGHSTDTQYF
TGTGCCAGCAGCTCGGGACACAGCACAGATACGCAGTATTTT
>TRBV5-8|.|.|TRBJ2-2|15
CASSFNRLLPGELFF
TGTGCCAGCAGCTTTAACAGGCTTCTACCGGGGGAGCTGTTTTTT
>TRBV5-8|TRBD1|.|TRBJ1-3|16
CASSLLGTDSGNTIYF
TGTGCCAGCAGCTTGTTGGGGACAGATTCTGGAAACACCATATATTTT
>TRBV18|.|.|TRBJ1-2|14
CASSPSTGFGGYTF
TGTGCCAGCTCACCCTCAACAGGGTTTGGCGGCTACACCTTC
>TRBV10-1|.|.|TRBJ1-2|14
CASSESHKGGGYTF
TGCGCCAGCAGTGAATCTCACAAAGGAGGCGGCTACACCTTC
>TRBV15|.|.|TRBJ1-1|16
CATSRSFGGRKAEAFF
TGTGCCACCAGCAGATCTTTCGGGGGCCGGAAGGCTGAAGCTTTCTTT
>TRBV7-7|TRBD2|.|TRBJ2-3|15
CASSQTRGGADTQYF
TGTGCCAGCAGCCAGACTCGCGGGGGAGCAGATACGCAGTATTTT
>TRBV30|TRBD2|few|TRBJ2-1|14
CAWKSGGNYNEQFF
TGTGCCTGGAAAAGCGGGGGGAACTACAATGAGCAGTTCTTC
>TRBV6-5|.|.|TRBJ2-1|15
CASSNQGILVDEQFF
TGTGCCAGCAGTAACCAGGGGATTCTGGTTGATGAGCAGTTCTTC
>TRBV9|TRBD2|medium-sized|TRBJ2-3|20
CASSVESAPGWSGGGDTQYF
TGTGCCAGCAGCGTAGAATCTGCCCCAGGTTGGAGCGGGGGAGGGGATACGCAGTATTTT
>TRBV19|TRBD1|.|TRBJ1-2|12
CASAGQDYGYTF
TGTGCCAGTGCCGGACAGGACTATGGCTACACCTTC
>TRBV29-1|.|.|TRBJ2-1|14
CSAPSQESYNEQFF
TGCAGCGCCCCGAGCCAGGAATCCTACAATGAGCAGTTCTTC
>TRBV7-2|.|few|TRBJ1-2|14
CASSSDYGADGYTF
TGTGCCAGCAGTTCAGATTACGGAGCGGATGGCTACACCTTC